Given below is one T cell receptor beta chain in context. The antigen is unknown. The CDR3 runs to 15 residues. Germline CDR1 is GTSNPN and CDR2 is SVGIG (reference sequence). V was shortened by 3 bases and J by 6 bases, with 17 bases between the two germline ends. What was sequenced were expressed TCRB transcripts, since all of the isolated RNA had been reverse transcribed. Here immunoSEQ multiplex PCR was the method, and the copy in TCRdb shows in-frame clones only, minus some. The sample contains 600,000 to 700,000 clones, over 10% of which appear only once. The record originates from a study of beta chain features in type 1 diabetes. Across the study: Analysis included 100 million to 140 million sorted cells drawn from all samples.

Study results and limitations: Equally in patients and controls, shorter templates might have been favored by PCR. Insertions at VDJ junctions were less frequent in type 1 diabetes patients. These patients also deleted more nucleotides at the same junctions. No resolution was reached here on whether HLA type influences TCRB rearrangement. TCRB CDR3s from Type 1 diabetes patients were moderately but significantly shorter in all four CD4+ subsets.

Sequences were obtained from naive CD4+ T cells from blood. The chain recombines TRBV30 with TRBJ2-2; D perhaps matches TRBD2 (5 bases). The receptor's source is a man aged 18 to 29 with type 1 diabetes. In DNA form, the CDR3 reads TGTGCCTGGAGCCGCGGGTTAGGGTCGGCCGGGGAGCTGTTTTTT. It encodes CAWSRGLGSAGELFF.